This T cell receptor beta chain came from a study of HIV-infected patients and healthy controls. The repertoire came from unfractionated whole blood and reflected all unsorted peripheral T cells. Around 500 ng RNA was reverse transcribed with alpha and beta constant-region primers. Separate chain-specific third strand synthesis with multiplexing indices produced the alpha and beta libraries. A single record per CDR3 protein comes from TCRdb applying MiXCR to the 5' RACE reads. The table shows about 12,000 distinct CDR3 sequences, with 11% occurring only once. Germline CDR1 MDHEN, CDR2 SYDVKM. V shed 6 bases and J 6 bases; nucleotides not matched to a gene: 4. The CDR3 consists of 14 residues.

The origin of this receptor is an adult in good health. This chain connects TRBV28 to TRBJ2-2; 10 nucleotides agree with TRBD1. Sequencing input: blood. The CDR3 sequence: CASRDRGLSGELFF. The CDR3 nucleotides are TGTGCCAGCAGAGACAGGGGGCTGTCCGGGGAGCTGTTTTTT.